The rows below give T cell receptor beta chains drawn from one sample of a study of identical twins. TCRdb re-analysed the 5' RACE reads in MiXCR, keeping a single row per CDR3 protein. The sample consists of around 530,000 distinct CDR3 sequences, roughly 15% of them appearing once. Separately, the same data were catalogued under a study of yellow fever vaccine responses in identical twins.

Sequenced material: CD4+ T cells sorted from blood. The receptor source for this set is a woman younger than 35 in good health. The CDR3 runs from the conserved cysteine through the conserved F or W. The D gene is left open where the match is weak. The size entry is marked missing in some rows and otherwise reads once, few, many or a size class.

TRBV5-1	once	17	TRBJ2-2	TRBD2	TGCGCCAGCAGACCAGCGGGGTGTCTCCTAAACACCGGGGAGCTGTTTTTT	CASRPAGCLLNTGELFF
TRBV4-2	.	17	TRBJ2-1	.	TGTGCCAGCAGCCAAGTGTGGGGAGAATCAAAGGGCAATGAGCAGTTCTTC	CASSQVWGESKGNEQFF
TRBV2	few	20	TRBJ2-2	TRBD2	TGTGCCAGCAGTGCTCAACGGTCGGGTAGCGGGAGTGTAAAAACCGGGGAGCTGTTTTTT	CASSAQRSGSGSVKTGELFF
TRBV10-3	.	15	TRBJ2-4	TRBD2	TGTGCCATCAGTCCCGGGGGTAGCGGGGGTGACATTCAGTACTTC	CAISPGGSGGDIQYF
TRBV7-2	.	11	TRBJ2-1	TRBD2	TGTGCCAGCAGCTCCGGGGGGGAGCAGTTCTTC	CASSSGGEQFF
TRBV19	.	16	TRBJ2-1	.	TGTGCCAGTAGTAAGACACTAGCCCAGCATGGGAATGAGCAGTTCTTC	CASSKTLAQHGNEQFF
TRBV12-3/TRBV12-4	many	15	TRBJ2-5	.	TGTGCCAGCGGTGGGTGGATTGGGTACCAAGAGACCCAGTACTTC	CASGGWIGYQETQYF
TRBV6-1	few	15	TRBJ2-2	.	TGTGCCAGCGGACGACCCAGGGTTTACACCGGGGAGCTGTTTTTT	CASGRPRVYTGELFF
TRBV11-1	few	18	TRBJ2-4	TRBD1	TGTGCCAGCAGCTTTCAGGGGGCGCGTTTCGGATCCTCGAACATTCAGTACTTC	CASSFQGARFGSSNIQYF
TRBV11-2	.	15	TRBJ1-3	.	TGTGCCAGCAGCATTAGGGACCTCTCTGGAAACACCATATATTTT	CASSIRDLSGNTIYF
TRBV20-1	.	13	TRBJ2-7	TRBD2	TGCAGTGCTACGGGACTAGCCCTCTACGAGCAGTACTTC	CSATGLALYEQYF
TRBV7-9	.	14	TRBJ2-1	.	TGTGCCAGCAGCCTCAAGACGGACAACAATGAGCAGTTCTTC	CASSLKTDNNEQFF
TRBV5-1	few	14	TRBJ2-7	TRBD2	TGCGCCAGCAGCCCGATAGCGGGAAGAAACGAGCAGTACTTC	CASSPIAGRNEQYF
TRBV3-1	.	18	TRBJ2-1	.	TGTGCCAGCAGCCAAGATGGGATAGCGCTAACCAAGCTCAATGAGCAGTTCTTC	CASSQDGIALTKLNEQFF
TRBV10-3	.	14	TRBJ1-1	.	TGTGCCATCAGTGAGAGTAATCAGAACACTGAAGCTTTCTTT	CAISESNQNTEAFF
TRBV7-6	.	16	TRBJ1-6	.	TGTGCCAGCAGCTTGCAGGCCCAGGGGAGTAATTCACCCCTCCACTTT	CASSLQAQGSNSPLHF
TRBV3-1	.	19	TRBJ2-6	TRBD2	TGTGCCAGCAGCCAAGAACGATTAGCGGGGGGCTCTGGGGCCAACGTCCTGACTTTC	CASSQERLAGGSGANVLTF
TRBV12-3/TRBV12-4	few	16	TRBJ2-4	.	TGTGCCAGCAGTTTAAGGAGGCGAGGAGCCAAAAACATTCAGTACTTC	CASSLRRRGAKNIQYF
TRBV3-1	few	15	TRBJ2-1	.	TGTGCCAGCAGCCAGGACTTCGCCCCCCACAATGAGCAGTTCTTC	CASSQDFAPHNEQFF
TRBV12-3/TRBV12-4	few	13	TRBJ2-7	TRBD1	TGTGCCAGCAGCTATGACAGGGACTACGAGCAGTACTTC	CASSYDRDYEQYF
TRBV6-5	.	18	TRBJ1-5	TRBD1	TGTGCCAGCAGTTACTCGACCGGGACAGGTTATAGCAATCAGCCCCAGCATTTT	CASSYSTGTGYSNQPQHF
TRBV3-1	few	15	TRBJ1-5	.	TGTGCCAGCAGCCAAGCGGCAGGCGTAGGACAGCCCCAGCATTTT	CASSQAAGVGQPQHF
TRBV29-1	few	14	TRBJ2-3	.	TGCAGCGTTCGGCACGGGGGCCTAACAGATACGCAGTATTTT	CSVRHGGLTDTQYF
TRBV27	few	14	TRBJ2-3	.	TGTGCCAGCAGTGCTTGGGAGCCCCGAGATACGCAGTATTTT	CASSAWEPRDTQYF
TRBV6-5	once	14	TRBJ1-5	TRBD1	TGTGCCAGCAGTTATAGCAGGGGGCAAGGGCCCCAGCATTTT	CASSYSRGQGPQHF
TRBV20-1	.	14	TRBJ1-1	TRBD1	TGCAGTGCTAGGTGGACAGGGTATGCTTCGGAAGCTTTCTTT	CSARWTGYASEAFF
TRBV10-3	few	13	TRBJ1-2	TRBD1	TGTGCCATCTACAGGGGTCTACGTGATGGCTACACCTTC	CAIYRGLRDGYTF
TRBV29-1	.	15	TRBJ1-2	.	TGCAGCGTTGTTGGCGGGGTCGAAAACAACTATGGCTACACCTTC	CSVVGGVENNYGYTF
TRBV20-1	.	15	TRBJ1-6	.	TGCAGTGCTAGAGATCCCCGGGGGGTTAATTCACCCCTCCACTTT	CSARDPRGVNSPLHF
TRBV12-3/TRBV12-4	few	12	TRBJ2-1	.	TGTGCCAGCAGCAGTGGGGCAAATGAGCAGTTCTTC	CASSSGANEQFF
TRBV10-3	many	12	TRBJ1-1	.	TGTGCCATCAGTAGAGGGGCAGGTGAAGCTTTCTTT	CAISRGAGEAFF
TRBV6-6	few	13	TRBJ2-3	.	TGTGCCAGCAGGTGGACAGTTACAGATACGCAGTATTTT	CASRWTVTDTQYF
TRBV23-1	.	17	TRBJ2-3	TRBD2	TGCGCCAGCAGTCAATCGGCATGGCGGGGGGTCACAGATACGCAGTATTTT	CASSQSAWRGVTDTQYF
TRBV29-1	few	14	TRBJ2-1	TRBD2	TGCAGCGTTGAAATGAGCGTCGGGGGGAATGAGCAGTTCTTC	CSVEMSVGGNEQFF
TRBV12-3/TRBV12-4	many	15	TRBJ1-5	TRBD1	TGTGCCAGCAGTCCAGGGGGCAAAGGCAATCAGCCCCAGCATTTT	CASSPGGKGNQPQHF
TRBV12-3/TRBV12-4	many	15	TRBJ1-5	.	TGTGCCAGCACCTGGGGCAGTATGGGCAATCAGCCCCAGCATTTT	CASTWGSMGNQPQHF
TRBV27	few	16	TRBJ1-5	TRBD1	TGTGCCAGCAGTTTATCTGGGACAGGGAGCAATCAGCCCCAGCATTTT	CASSLSGTGSNQPQHF
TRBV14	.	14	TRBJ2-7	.	TGTGCCAGCAGCCAAGGCTTACGCTCCTACGAGCAGTACTTC	CASSQGLRSYEQYF
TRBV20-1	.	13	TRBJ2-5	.	TGCAGTGCTAGAGAGGAAGTTACGGAGACCCAGTACTTC	CSAREEVTETQYF
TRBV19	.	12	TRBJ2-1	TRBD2	TGTGCCATTCGGGACTACCTCAATGAGCAGTTCTTC	CAIRDYLNEQFF
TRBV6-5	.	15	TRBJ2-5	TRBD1	TGTGCCAGCAGTTACTCGAGGGGGCTAGGAGAGACCCAGTACTTC	CASSYSRGLGETQYF
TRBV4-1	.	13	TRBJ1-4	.	TGCGCCAGCAGCCAAGATATGCAGAAAAAACTGTTTTTT	CASSQDMQKKLFF
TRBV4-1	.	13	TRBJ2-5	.	TGCGCCAGCAGCCAGATTGGGATGGCAACCCAGTACTTC	CASSQIGMATQYF
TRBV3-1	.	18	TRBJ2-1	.	TGTGCCAGCTGTAGAGGTGGCGGGGCCCCTCCACGGGGCAATGAGCAGTTCTTC	CASCRGGGAPPRGNEQFF
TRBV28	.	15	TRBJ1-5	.	TGTGCCAGCAGTTCGGGCCCCGCACGTAATCAGCCCCAGCATTTT	CASSSGPARNQPQHF
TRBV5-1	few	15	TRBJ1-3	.	TGCGCCAGCAGCTTATATCAGGGTCCCGGAAACACCATATATTTT	CASSLYQGPGNTIYF
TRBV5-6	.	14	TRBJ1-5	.	TGTGCCAGCAGCTCGACAGCCTTCAATCAGCCCCAGCATTTT	CASSSTAFNQPQHF
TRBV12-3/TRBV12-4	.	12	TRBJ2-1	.	TGTGCCAGCACCGGGACCTCTAATGAGCAGTTCTTC	CASTGTSNEQFF
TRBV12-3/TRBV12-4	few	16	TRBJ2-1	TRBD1	TGTGCCAGCAGTTTAATTTGGGGACAGCTCTACAATGAGCAGTTCTTC	CASSLIWGQLYNEQFF
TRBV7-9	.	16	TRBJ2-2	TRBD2	TGTGCCAGCAGCTTAGGCGTAGCGGGAGTCGTTCGGGAGCTGTTTTTT	CASSLGVAGVVRELFF
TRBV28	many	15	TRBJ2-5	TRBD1	TGTGCCAGCAGTATCCCGACAGGGCAACAAGAGACCCAGTACTTC	CASSIPTGQQETQYF
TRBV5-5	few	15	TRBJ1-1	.	TGTGCCAGCAGCTTACAGGGCGAGTTGAACACTGAAGCTTTCTTT	CASSLQGELNTEAFF
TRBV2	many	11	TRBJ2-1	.	TGTGCCAGCAGTGAAGATTCCAAGCAGTTCTTC	CASSEDSKQFF
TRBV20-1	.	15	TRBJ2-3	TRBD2	TGCAGTGCGCCGTTAGCGGGAGGGCCTGCAGATACGCAGTATTTT	CSAPLAGGPADTQYF